The 11 T cell receptor beta chains listed next were all sequenced from one sample in a study of blood T cell repertoires in COVID-19. The data were produced by immunoSEQ multiplex PCR, yet TCRdb's version contains in-frame clones alone and is incomplete. The table includes about 290,000 clones, about 89% detected once. The sequenced material came from PBMCs or T cells enriched from blood (not recorded which). The receptor set was obtained from a middle-aged woman who had recovered from COVID-19.

CDR3 nucleotides: TGTGCCAGTAGAAGACAGGCGAACACTGAAGCTTTCTTT. Its translation is CASRRQANTEAFF. The chain employs TRBV19 and TRBJ1-1; weak D call: TRBD1 (6 bases). V was trimmed by 6 bases and J by 1 base, leaving 9 bases between them. Germline values: CDR1 LNHDA, CDR2 SQIVND (reference sequence). The CDR3 has 13 amino acids.

The gene calls are TRBV4-1 and TRBJ1-2; D may be TRBD1 (6 bases). The germline V and J ends were trimmed by 4 bases and 8 bases, with 17 bases remaining between them. The CDR3 contains 14 residues. Germline CDR1 and CDR2: MGHRA and YSYEKL. The DNA of the CDR3 is TGCGCCAGCAGCCCCACCGACAGGTTGGACGGCTACACCTTC. The encoded protein is CASSPTDRLDGYTF.

V usage is TRBV13 and J usage is TRBJ2-3; possible D gene TRBD2, 7 bases. V lost 6 bases and J 3 bases, leaving 10 bases between the germline ends. The CDR3 runs to 13 residues. In germline, CDR1 is PRHDT, CDR2 FYEKMQ (reference sequence). Here the CDR3 DNA reads TGTGCCAGCAGAAAGGGGGGGACAGATACGCAGTATTTT. This encodes CASRKGGTDTQYF.

This rearrangement joins TRBV21-1 to TRBJ2-7; the table gives TRBD2 as D, unverified against the DNA. TRBV21-1 is a recognized pseudogene. This CDR3 is built from 15 residues. The CDR3 loop is CASSPQEDSSYEQYF. The CDR3 DNA follows: TGTGCCAGCAGCCCCCAGGAGGATTCCTCCTACGAGCAGTACTTC.

As for this clone: At the DNA level, this CDR3 is encoded by other sequences in the same sample as well. This chain links TRBV3-1 (or the pseudogene TRBV3-2) with TRBJ1-5; a possible D gene is TRBD1 (5 bases). The CDR3 consists of 13 residues. From germline, CDR1 is LGHDT and CDR2 YNNKEL (reference sequence). V lost 3 bases and J lost 3, with 6 bases in between. CDR3: CASSQGLNQPQHF. Written as DNA, the CDR3 is TGTGCCAGCAGCCAGGGGCTCAATCAGCCCCAGCATTTT.

The chain employs TRBV4-1 and TRBJ1-2; D unclear. This CDR3 spans 15 amino acids. The V and J ends lost 1 base and 5 bases respectively, with 14 bases between them. Per the germline V gene, CDR1 is MGHRA and CDR2 is YSYEKL. The CDR3 DNA sequence: TGCGCCAGCAGCCAAGGACGACACTTTAGTTATGGCTACACCTTC. Amino acid sequence: CASSQGRHFSYGYTF.

The rearrangement uses TRBV7-2 and TRBJ1-1; 7 nucleotides agree with TRBD1. The CDR3 extends over 16 amino acids. Germline V gene sequence: CDR1 SGHTA, CDR2 FQGNSA. With V trimmed by 2 bases and J by 1 base, 7 bases remained unmatched. The DNA for the CDR3 is TGTGCCAGCAGCTTACCAGGGGGTCGTGGGAACACTGAAGCTTTCTTT. Translation: CASSLPGGRGNTEAFF.

Here the CDR3 DNA reads TGTGCCAGCAGCTTAGGGTCCTGCGGGGGGTGCACAGATACGCAGTATTTT. This gives the protein CASSLGSCGGCTDTQYF. The V call is TRBV7-6, the J call TRBJ2-3; 8 bases agree with TRBD2. The V gene end was trimmed by 1 base and the J gene end by 1 base; junction bases not matched to a gene: 7. Germline V gene sequence: CDR1 SGHVS, CDR2 FNYEAQ. This CDR3 has 17 amino acids.

The chain joins TRBV5-1 to TRBJ2-3; 11 bases align to TRBD2. Germline CDR1 SGHRS, CDR2 YFSETQ. The CDR3 is 17 amino acids. The junction had 7 bases not matched to a gene; V was cut back by 3 bases and J by 1 base. The CDR3 region has the DNA TGCGCCAGCAGCTGGGAACCACTAGCGGGGGGCACAGATACGCAGTATTTT. It codes for CASSWEPLAGGTDTQYF.

This clone was seen only a few times. CDR3 region: CASSRQGNYGYTF. The CDR3 DNA reads as TGTGCCAGCAGCAGACAGGGAAACTATGGCTACACCTTC. The chain carries TRBV2 and TRBJ1-2; 7 bases match TRBD1. V gave up 6 bases and J gave up 2 bases; unmatched junction bases: 3. Germline lookup yields CDR1 SNHLY and CDR2 FYNNEI. This CDR3 has 13 amino acids.

The V and J genes are TRBV7-2 and TRBJ2-7, with 10 positions matching TRBD1. The CDR3 is 15 amino acids. CDR1 is SGHTA, CDR2 FQGNSA, per germline. Trimming at V came to 5 bases and at J to 5 bases, leaving 9 bases not matched to a gene. The CDR3 DNA sequence: TGTGCCAGCAGCCCTCCGGGACAGGGGTTCGACGAGCAGTACTTC. Translating it yields CASSPPGQGFDEQYF. Combining the CDR3 with reference TRBV7-2 and TRBJ2-7 gives the whole variable domain GAGVSQSPSNKVTEKGKDVELRCDPISGHTALYWYRQSLGQGLEFLIYFQGNSAPDKSGLPSDRFSAERTGGSVSTLTIQRTQQEDSAVYLCASSPPGQGFDEQYFGPGTRLTVT.